This TCR beta chain appears in the sequencing data of a study of Ad26.COV2.S vaccination and SARS-CoV-2 variants. About the research overall: The trial was COV1001 and the donor's arm was Ad26.COV2.S. Ad26.COV2.S given intramuscularly, once or twice 56 days apart. Study results and limitations: Breadth of non-spike TCRs did not differ between vaccinees and placebo recipients.

This CDR3 has 14 residues. Trimming left V 2 bases short and J 2 bases short, with 9 bases between. CDR1 and CDR2 from the germline V gene are SEHNR and FQNEAQ (reference sequence). Specified treatment: around 19 received Ad26.COV2.S at low or high dose, single or two shots; roughly five received placebo; per-sample allocation not given. Samples were taken on day 63 after the first vaccine or placebo injection. TCRdb's table, derived via immunoSEQ multiplex PCR, lists solely in-frame clones and lacks some. The table lists about 350,000 clones, around 89% of them singletons. Concerning this clone: Its target is unknown.

V gene TRBV7-9 combines with J gene TRBJ1-2; D is unresolved. The sample consisted of peripheral blood, taken in a trial of Ad26.COV2.S vaccine versus placebo. The TCR originated in a person aged 18-60 years who received the Ad26.COV2.S COVID-19 vaccine or a placebo. This CDR3 is CASSLTIENYGYTF. DNA for the CDR3: TGTGCCAGCAGCTTAACTATAGAAAACTATGGCTACACCTTC.